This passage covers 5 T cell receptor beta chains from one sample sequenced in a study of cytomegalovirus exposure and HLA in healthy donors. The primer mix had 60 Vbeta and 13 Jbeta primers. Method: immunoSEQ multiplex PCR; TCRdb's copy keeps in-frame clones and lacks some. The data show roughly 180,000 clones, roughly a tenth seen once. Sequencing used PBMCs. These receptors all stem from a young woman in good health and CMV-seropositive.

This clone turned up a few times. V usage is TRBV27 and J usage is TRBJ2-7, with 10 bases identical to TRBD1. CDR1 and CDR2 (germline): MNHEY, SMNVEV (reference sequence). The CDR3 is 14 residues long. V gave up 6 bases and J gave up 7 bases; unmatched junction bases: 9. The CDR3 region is CASRTGTGAGEQYF. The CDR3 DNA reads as TGTGCCAGCAGAACCGGGACAGGGGCGGGAGAGCAGTACTTC.

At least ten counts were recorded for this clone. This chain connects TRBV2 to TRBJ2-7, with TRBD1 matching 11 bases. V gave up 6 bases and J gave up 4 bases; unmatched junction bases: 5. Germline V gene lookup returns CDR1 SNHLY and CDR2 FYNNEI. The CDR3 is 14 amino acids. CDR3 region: CASRPGQGVYEQYF. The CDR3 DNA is TGTGCCAGCAGGCCGGGACAGGGGGTTTACGAGCAGTACTTC. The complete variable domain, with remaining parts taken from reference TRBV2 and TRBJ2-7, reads EPEVTQTPSHQVTQMGQEVILRCVPISNHLYFYWYRQILGQKVEFLVSFYNNEISEKSEIFDDQFSVERPDGSNFTLKIRSTKLEDSAMYFCASRPGQGVYEQYFGPGTRLTVT.

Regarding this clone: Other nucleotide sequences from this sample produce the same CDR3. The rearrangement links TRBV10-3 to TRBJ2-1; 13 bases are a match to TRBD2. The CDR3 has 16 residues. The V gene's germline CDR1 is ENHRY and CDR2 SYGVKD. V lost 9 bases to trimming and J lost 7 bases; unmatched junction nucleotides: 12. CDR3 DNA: TGTGCCATTAGCCCTGGGACTAGCGGGAAAGGTAATGAGCAGTTCTTC. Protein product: CAISPGTSGKGNEQFF.

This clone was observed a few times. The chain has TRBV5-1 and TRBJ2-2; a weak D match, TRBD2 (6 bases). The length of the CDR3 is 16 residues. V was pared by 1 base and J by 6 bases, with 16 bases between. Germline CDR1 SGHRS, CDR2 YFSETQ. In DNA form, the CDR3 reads TGCGCCAGCAGCTTGCAGCCCCTGGGGGACTCCGGGGAGCTGTTTTTT. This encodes CASSLQPLGDSGELFF.

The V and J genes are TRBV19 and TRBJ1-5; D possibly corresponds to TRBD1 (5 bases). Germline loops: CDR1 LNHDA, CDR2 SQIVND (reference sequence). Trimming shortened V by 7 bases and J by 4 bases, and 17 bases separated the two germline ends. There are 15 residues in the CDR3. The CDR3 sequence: CASTYGGKLNQPQHF. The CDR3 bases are TGTGCCAGTACATACGGGGGAAAACTGAATCAGCCCCAGCATTTT.